This is a list of T cell receptor beta chains from one sample in a study of blood T cell repertoires in COVID-19. The data were produced by immunoSEQ multiplex PCR, yet TCRdb's version contains in-frame clones alone and is incomplete. Among some 87,000 clones listed, under 90% were seen once. Input material: peripheral blood. These receptors originate from a human donor in a cohort sampled during active COVID-19. Both conserved end residues are part of each CDR3. A D gene is named only where the DNA matches it firmly. The size entry is marked missing in some rows and otherwise reads once, few, many or a size class.

TRBJ2-3 | TRBV29-1 | NA | NA | CSVKLSGDTQYF | TGCAGCGTTAAATTGTCGGGGGATACGCAGTATTTT
TRBJ2-7 | TRBV6-2/TRBV6-3 | NA | NA | CASSYPTRGYEQYF | TGTGCCAGCAGTTACCCTACCAGGGGCTACGAGCAGTACTTC
TRBJ2-5 | TRBV24-1 | NA | NA | CATSDPGLGGETQYF | TGTGCCACCAGTGACCCGGGGTTGGGCGGGGAGACCCAGTACTTC
TRBJ1-2 | TRBV27 | NA | NA | CASRLRTENYGYTF | TGTGCCAGCAGGCTACGTACAGAGAACTATGGCTACACCTTC
TRBJ2-5 | TRBV7-8 | NA | NA | CASSRIEETQYF | TGTGCCAGCAGCCGTATCGAGGAGACCCAGTACTTC
TRBJ2-5 | TRBV18 | TRBD2 | NA | CASSRATSKETQYF | TGTGCCAGCTCACGGGCGACTAGCAAAGAGACCCAGTACTTC
TRBJ2-5 | TRBV7-3 | TRBD1 | NA | CASSRDRGETQYF | TGTGCCAGCAGCCGGGACAGGGGAGAGACCCAGTACTTC
TRBJ2-3 | TRBV5-1 | NA | NA | CASSAQGDTQYF | TGCGCCAGCAGCGCGCAGGGTGATACGCAGTATTTT
TRBJ2-5 | TRBV27 | TRBD1 | NA | CASSAFRGQGETQYF | TGTGCCAGCAGTGCGTTCAGGGGGCAAGGGGAGACCCAGTACTTC
TRBJ2-6 | TRBV10-3 | TRBD2 | NA | CAISEKTSGGTSGANVLTF | TGTGCCATCAGTGAGAAGACTAGCGGGGGGACCTCTGGGGCCAACGTCCTGACTTTC
TRBJ2-5 | TRBV5-8 | NA | NA | CASSLGPDYQETQYF | TGTGCCAGCAGCTTGGGGCCAGACTACCAAGAGACCCAGTACTTC
TRBJ2-3 | TRBV18 | TRBD2 | NA | CASSPPASGGTDTQYF | TGTGCCAGCTCACCACCGGCTAGCGGGGGCACAGATACGCAGTATTTT
TRBJ2-1 | TRBV6-5 | TRBD1 | NA | CASSSPAGGNEQFF | TGTGCCAGCAGTTCCCCCGCAGGGGGTAATGAGCAGTTCTTC
TRBJ1-2 | TRBV27 | TRBD1 | NA | CASSLGQGASYGYTF | TGTGCCAGCAGTTTGGGACAGGGGGCAAGCTATGGCTACACCTTC
TRBJ2-2 | TRBV5-1 | NA | NA | CASSLAATGTGELFF | TGCGCCAGCAGCTTGGCCGCGACTGGCACCGGGGAGCTGTTTTTT
TRBJ1-5 | TRBV11-2 | NA | NA | CASSLGGNSNQPQHF | TGTGCCAGCAGCTTGGGGGGAAACAGCAATCAGCCCCAGCATTTT
TRBJ1-4 | TRBV18 | TRBD1 | NA | CASSPGTGANEKLFF | TGTGCCAGCTCACCAGGGACAGGGGCTAATGAAAAACTGTTTTTT
TRBJ2-1 | TRBV6-8 | NA | NA | CASSYSIPGHRGSYNEQFF | TGTGCCAGCAGTTACTCGATACCCGGACATCGAGGCTCCTACAATGAGCAGTTCTTC
TRBJ1-2 | TRBV6-6 | NA | NA | CATTNRANYGYTF | TGTGCCACAACAAACAGGGCTAACTATGGCTACACCTTC
TRBJ1-1 | TRBV18 | TRBD1 | NA | CASSQGAPTEAFF | TGTGCCAGCTCACAGGGGGCGCCGACTGAAGCTTTCTTT
TRBJ1-4 | TRBV19 | NA | NA | CASSPAGEKLFF | TGTGCCAGTAGTCCCGCCGGTGAAAAACTGTTTTTT
TRBJ2-3 | TRBV11-3 | TRBD1 | few | CASSDRDRSTDTQYF | TGTGCCAGCAGCGACCGGGACAGGAGCACAGATACGCAGTATTTT
TRBJ2-7 | TRBV27 | TRBD1 | NA | CASSRGQGGAYEQYF | TGTGCCAGCAGCCGCGGACAGGGGGGCGCCTACGAGCAGTACTTC
TRBJ1-1 | TRBV7-8 | TRBD1 | few | CASSPDRVVNTEAFF | TGTGCCAGCAGCCCCGACAGGGTGGTGAACACTGAAGCTTTCTTT
TRBJ1-5 | TRBV18 | TRBD1 | NA | CASSLTGDSNQPQHF | TGTGCCAGCTCACTTACAGGGGATAGCAATCAGCCCCAGCATTTT
TRBJ2-7 | TRBV4-1 | TRBD2 | NA | CASSQPDSRGGEQYF | TGCGCCAGCAGCCAACCGGACAGCCGGGGGGGCGAGCAGTACTTC
TRBJ1-2 | TRBV27 | NA | once | CASSSKTGVPYGYTF | TGTGCCAGCAGTTCAAAAACAGGCGTACCTTATGGCTACACCTTC
TRBJ2-2 | TRBV9 | TRBD1 | NA | CASSAPGQGYTGELFF | TGTGCCAGCAGCGCCCCGGGACAGGGATACACCGGGGAGCTGTTTTTT
TRBJ1-2 | TRBV20-1 | NA | NA | CSASSGIDGYTF | TGCAGTGCTAGTTCAGGGATCGACGGCTACACCTTC
TRBJ1-1 | TRBV7-9 | TRBD1 | NA | CASSSLDRVYAEAFF | TGTGCCAGCAGCTCCCTCGACAGGGTGTATGCTGAAGCTTTCTTT
TRBJ1-1 | TRBV3-1/TRBV3-2 | TRBD1 | NA | CASSPIGGQVDTEAFF | TGTGCCAGCAGCCCCATAGGGGGACAGGTGGACACTGAAGCTTTCTTT
TRBJ2-3 | TRBV18 | TRBD2 | NA | CASSPTSGGPDTQYF | TGTGCCAGCTCTCCGACTAGCGGGGGGCCAGATACGCAGTATTTT
TRBJ2-7 | TRBV27 | TRBD2 | NA | CASSLGGVSSYEQYF | TGTGCCAGCAGTTTAGGGGGGGTGAGCTCCTACGAGCAGTACTTC
TRBJ2-4 | TRBV4-2 | TRBD2 | NA | CASSQTGAGELAKNIQYF | TGTGCCAGCAGCCAGACTGGGGCGGGGGAGCTAGCCAAAAACATTCAGTACTTC